This T cell receptor (beta chain) was captured by sequencing in a study of cytomegalovirus exposure and HLA in healthy donors. The V gene's germline CDR1 is LNHDA and CDR2 SQIVND (reference sequence). V was cut by 6 bases and J by 7 bases, with 19 bases left in between. The CDR3 length is 14 residues. Primers included in the PCR were 60 Vbeta and 13 Jbeta primers. The assay was immunoSEQ multiplex PCR, and TCRdb's table has in-frame clones only and misses some. The table lists around 40,000 clones, around 90% of them singletons, with about 8% in the top ten. This clonotype was obtained from a middle-aged woman in good health and CMV-seropositive. The rearrangement links TRBV19 to TRBJ2-7; weak D call: TRBD2 (6 bases). Input material: PBMCs. In DNA form, the CDR3 reads TGTGCCAGTAGGCTAGGAGGGGAGAGAGGGGAGCAGTACTTC. Protein sequence: CASRLGGERGEQYF.